The present entry profiles one TCR beta chain with its context. The CDR3 loop spans 18 amino acids. Germline lookup yields CDR1 SGHDT and CDR2 YYEEEE. V trimming: 0 bases; J trimming: 0 bases; junction bases outside the gene matches: 8. Reverse transcription of extracted RNA yielded cDNA, which provided the sequencing template. Method: immunoSEQ multiplex PCR; TCRdb's copy keeps in-frame clones and lacks some. The sample holds some 98,000 clones, roughly three fifths seen once. The sample belongs to a study of CD8+ T cells in alopecia areata. Treatment in this sample: oral pan-JAK inhibitor, 5-10 mg twice daily. Alopecia areata patients provided lesional scalp punch biopsies and peripheral blood, both collected for the study. Starting from PBMCs, sorting isolated CD4+ and CD8+ T cells.

This chain connects TRBV5-6 to TRBJ1-4, with TRBD1 matching over 7 bases. The sample here was CD8+ T cells sorted from blood, taken at week 4, from a patient treated with tofacitinib. The TCR comes from a human donor with alopecia areata. The CDR3 is CASSLGRTGASTNEKLFF. CDR3 DNA sequence: TGTGCCAGCAGCTTGGGTCGGACAGGAGCTTCAACTAATGAAAAACTGTTTTTT.